This T cell receptor (beta chain) was profiled in a study of blood T cell repertoires in COVID-19. Per the original data handling: Amplified reference gene primers provided the basis for estimating nucleated cell counts. Here immunoSEQ multiplex PCR was the method, and the copy in TCRdb shows in-frame clones only, minus some. Clone size and V and J calls were adopted from that table, with D and trimming inferred from the DNA. The data contain tens of thousands of clones, 85% to 95% of them seen just once; the ten biggest clones take up roughly 10%. The CDR3 loop spans 15 amino acids. V shed 3 bases and J 7 bases; nucleotides not matched to a gene: 5. Germline V gene sequence: CDR1 MNHEY, CDR2 SMNVEV (reference sequence).

The specimen sequenced was peripheral blood. The chain employs TRBV27 and TRBJ1-6, with TRBD1 matching over 8 bases. This clonotype was sampled from a woman older than 75 with acute or convalescent COVID-19. CDR3 DNA: TGTGCCAGCAGTTTGACAGGGGTGGAAAATTCACCCCTCCACTTT. Protein product: CASSLTGVENSPLHF.